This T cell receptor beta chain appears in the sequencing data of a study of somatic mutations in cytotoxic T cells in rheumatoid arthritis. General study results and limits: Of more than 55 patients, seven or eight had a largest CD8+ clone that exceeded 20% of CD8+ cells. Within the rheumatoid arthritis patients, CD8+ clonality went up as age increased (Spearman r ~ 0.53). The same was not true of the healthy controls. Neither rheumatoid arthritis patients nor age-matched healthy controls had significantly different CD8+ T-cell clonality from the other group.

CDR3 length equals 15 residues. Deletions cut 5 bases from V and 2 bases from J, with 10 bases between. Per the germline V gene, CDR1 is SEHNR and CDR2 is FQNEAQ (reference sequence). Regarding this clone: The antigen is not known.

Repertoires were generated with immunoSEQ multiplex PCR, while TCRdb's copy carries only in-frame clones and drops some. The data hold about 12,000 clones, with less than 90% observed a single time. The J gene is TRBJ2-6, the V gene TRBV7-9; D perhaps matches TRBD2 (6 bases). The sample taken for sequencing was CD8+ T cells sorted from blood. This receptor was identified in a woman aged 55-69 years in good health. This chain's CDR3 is CASSAGGPGANVLTF. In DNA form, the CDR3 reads TGTGCCAGCAGCGCAGGAGGGCCTGGGGCCAACGTCCTGACTTTC. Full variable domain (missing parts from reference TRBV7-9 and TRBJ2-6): DTGVSQNPRHKITKRGQNVTFRCDPISEHNRLYWYRQTLGQGPEFLTYFQNEAQLEKSRLLSDRFSAERPKGSFSTLEIQRTEQGDSAMYLCASSAGGPGANVLTFGAGSRLTVL.